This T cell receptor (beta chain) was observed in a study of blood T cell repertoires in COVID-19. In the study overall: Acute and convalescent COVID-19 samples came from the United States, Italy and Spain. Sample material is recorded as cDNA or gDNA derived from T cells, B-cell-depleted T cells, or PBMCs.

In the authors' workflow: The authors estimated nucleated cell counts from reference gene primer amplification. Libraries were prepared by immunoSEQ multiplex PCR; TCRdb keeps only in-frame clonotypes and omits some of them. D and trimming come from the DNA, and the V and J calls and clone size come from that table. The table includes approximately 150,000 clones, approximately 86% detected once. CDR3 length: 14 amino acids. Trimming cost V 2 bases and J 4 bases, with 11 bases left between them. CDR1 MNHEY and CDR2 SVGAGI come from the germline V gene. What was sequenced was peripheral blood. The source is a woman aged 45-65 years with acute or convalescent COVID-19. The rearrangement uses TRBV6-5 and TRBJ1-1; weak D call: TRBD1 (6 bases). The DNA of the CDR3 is TGTGCCAGCAGTTACGGGGGGGCCGGCACTGAAGCTTTCTTT. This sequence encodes CASSYGGAGTEAFF.